Below, one T cell receptor (beta chain) is given with its context. Its antigen is not known. This sample stems from a study of blood T cells in healthy people across ages. Study outcomes and limitations: Fewer expanded clones and more diversity marked long-lived versus aged donors.

Germline assignment: CDR1 SGHNT and CDR2 YYREEE (reference sequence). V gave up 4 bases and J gave up 8 bases, with 12 bases separating them. This CDR3 spans 13 amino acids. Then a second PCR, running roughly 7 to 12 cycles, was carried out with a sample-barcoded 5' primer and a J-beta primer mix. TCRdb redid the calling of the 5' RACE reads with MiXCR, one entry per CDR3 protein. This sample has 920,000 or so distinct CDR3 sequences, with roughly 45% found just once. This chain joins TRBV5-4 and TRBJ1-4; possibly TRBD1 for D (6 bases). The sample taken for sequencing was blood. The sequence was collected from a woman aged 55-70 years in good health. The CDR3 coding sequence is TGTGCCAGCAGCGCGGGGGCTGGGGAAAAACTGTTTTTT. Encoded protein: CASSAGAGEKLFF. Supplemented by reference TRBV5-4 and TRBJ1-4, the full variable domain reads ETGVTQSPTHLIKTRGQQVTLRCSSQSGHNTVSWYQQALGQGPQFIFQYYREEENGRGNFPPRFSGLQFPNYSSELNVNALELDDSALYLCASSAGAGEKLFFGSGTQLSVL.